This TCR beta chain was documented in a study of human T cells and chemical hapten exposure. Looking at the study overall: Patch testing placed 0.01% DPC on the upper back, with readings at 6 days.

This clonotype was seen ten or more times. Via MiXCR, TCRdb re-called the RACE reads, giving one row per CDR3 protein. The table shows approximately 80,000 distinct CDR3 sequences, with around 13% occurring only once. Germline assignment: CDR1 DFQATT and CDR2 SNEGSKA (reference sequence). V lost 3 bases to trimming and J lost 3 bases, with 12 bases between them. There are 14 residues in the CDR3. Noted time point: pre-sensitization, week 0. This sample's treatment: therapeutic diphenylcyclopropenone sensitization with weekly scalp DPC. The clonotype comes from a woman between 45 and 60 years old with alopecia areata. Some clones in this sample may be carry-over from other donors' samples. This material consisted of whole blood, taken in connection with sensitization to the hapten diphenylcyclopropenone (DPC). This chain uses TRBV20-1 with TRBJ1-5; possibly TRBD1 for D (5 bases). The CDR3 nucleotides read TGCAGTGCTAGCGACACAGGTCACAATCAGCCCCAGCATTTT. Translating it yields CSASDTGHNQPQHF.